This TCR beta chain is from a study of cytomegalovirus exposure and HLA in healthy donors. Study outcomes and limitations: Associated with cytomegalovirus, according to the listing, were approximately 160 TCR beta chains. In vitro data verified a few CMV-associated chains as specific for CMV antigens. Many donors carried some public TCRs, although rarity characterized most TCR sequences.

From the roughly 110-subject validation cohort, which was separate from the roughly 670-subject first cohort, the donors were drawn. Here immunoSEQ multiplex PCR was the method, and the copy in TCRdb shows in-frame clones only, minus some. The data hold about 170,000 clones, with roughly nine tenths observed a single time. Trimming took off 3 bases at V and 2 bases at J, with 22 bases between the two ends. This CDR3 comprises 18 residues. From germline, CDR1 is SGHAT and CDR2 FQNNGV. As concerns this clone: Its antigen remains unknown.

The rearrangement uses TRBV11-2 and TRBJ2-5, with TRBD2 as a possible D gene (6 bases). Input material: PBMCs. The sequence came from a man aged 18-30 years in good health and CMV-seropositive. The CDR3 DNA reads as TGTGCCAGCAGCTTCGACCAACTAGGGGCGGGGCGGCAAGAGACCCAGTACTTC. Protein: CASSFDQLGAGRQETQYF.